The TCR beta chain under discussion was sequenced for a study of early T cells in non-severe SARS-CoV-2 infection. Turning to the study itself: The chains were unpaired, and the sequenced material was bulk RNA from unsorted whole blood. The study, taken as a whole, reports: Private and CD4 specificities were missed by VDJdb matching, skewed to anti-spike CD8.

As part of library construction, unique molecular identifiers were attached to individual cDNA molecules. MiXCR, run by TCRdb on the 5' RACE reads, gives a single entry per CDR3 protein. Among about 88,000 distinct CDR3 sequences listed, under 15% were seen once. Concerning this clonotype: Its target is not known.

This CDR3 is 16 amino acids long. The J segment lost 9 bases and the V segment lost 2 bases, leaving 8 bases of the junction unmatched. Germline V gives CDR1 LGHNA, CDR2 YSLEER. The sequencing sample was made of whole blood. The J gene is TRBJ1-6, the V gene TRBV4-3; 9 nucleotides agree with TRBD1. The clonotype was recovered from an adult who was a healthcare worker with PCR-confirmed SARS-CoV-2 infection or an uninfected control (not recorded which). DNA for the CDR3: TGCGCCAGCAGCCAACCTCCGGGACAGGGAGGTTCACCCCTCCACTTT. This codes for CASSQPPGQGGSPLHF.